This T cell receptor (beta chain) was observed in a study of shared clonotypes between healthy human individuals. In the original workflow: ImmunoSEQ output lacked quality scores and full-length reads, limiting matched filtering. Sequencing was performed with immunoSEQ multiplex PCR; in TCRdb, only in-frame clones are kept and a portion is missing. That table furnishes V, J and clone size, whereas the DNA furnished D and trimming. The sample consists of about a million clones, 65% to 75% of them appearing once. The CDR3 loop spans 16 amino acids. Trimming shortened V by 1 base and J by 0 bases, and 14 bases separated the two germline ends. Germline CDR1 is SGHDT and CDR2 is YYEEEE.

Specimen: memory CD4+ T cells sorted from blood. Subset here: CD45RA-negative fraction. The clonotype originates from a man aged 18-30 years in good health. V gene TRBV5-6 combines with J gene TRBJ2-7, with D unclear. The CDR3 reads CASSLSVGKSSYEQYF. DNA of the CDR3: TGTGCCAGCAGCTTGTCGGTTGGGAAGAGCTCCTACGAGCAGTACTTC.